This TCR beta chain was recovered during a study of beta chain features in type 1 diabetes. Study-wide findings and caveats: Moderate yet significant TCRB CDR3 shortening was seen in Type 1 diabetes patients in all four CD4+ subsets. A pattern of fewer insertions and more deletions at VDJ junctions was seen in type 1 diabetes patients. Compared to healthy donors, patients appeared to have naive, central memory and Treg TCRB repertoires that were more alike.

The sequenced template was cDNA made from the entire isolated RNA. Repertoires were generated with immunoSEQ multiplex PCR, while TCRdb's copy carries only in-frame clones and drops some. Found here are approximately 170,000 clones, 6.5% to 8.5% of them singletons; the top ten hold roughly 0.5%. CDR3 length: 13 residues. Between the trimmed V and J ends, which lost 3 bases and 4 bases, there was a span of 7 bases. Germline assignment: CDR1 SEHNR and CDR2 FQNEAQ (reference sequence). Remarks on this clone: The antigen is unknown.

Purity (above 98%) was reached by all sorted populations. The sequencing input was central memory CD4+ T cells from blood. This chain uses TRBV7-9 with TRBJ1-5; D is unclear. The receptor comes from a man in his late teens or twenties with type 1 diabetes. The CDR3 loop reads CASSFGGNQPQHF. The CDR3 DNA sequence: TGTGCCAGCAGCTTCGGCGGAAATCAGCCCCAGCATTTT.